This T cell receptor beta chain was captured in a study of CD8+CD57+ T cells in acquired aplastic anemia. Individuals selected for sequencing had exhibited CD8+CD57+ cell expansion on flow cytometry. Severe acquired aplastic anemia was diagnosed in all patients. Patients were therapy-naive when their blood was sampled. Germline V CDR1 and CDR2: SEHNR, FQNEAQ (reference sequence). The CDR3 length is 16 residues, termini included. Profiling of TCR beta VDJ combinations and CDR3 sequences used genomic DNA as template. In TCRdb, the reads were re-called with MiXCR into one record per CDR3 protein. The sample yields roughly 250,000 distinct CDR3 sequences, less than 85% seen once. Study results and limitations: In common between the patients and the controls were more than 25 CD8+ CDR3 sequences.

Comments on this clonotype: Antigen unknown. The DNA is left out, because the CDR3 cannot be placed on it with certainty; the CDR3 is given as TCRdb lists it.

The TCR sequence derives from a human donor with aplastic anemia. The sample comprised sorted CD4+, CD8+, or CD8+CD57+ T cells (not recorded which) from PBMCs. The chain joins TRBV7-9 to TRBJ1-2. This CDR3 is CASSFTSARSSSSYTF.